The clone carrying this T cell receptor beta chain was detected only a few times. The investigators amplified TCR beta CDR3 regions from RNA transcripts. The TCR CDR3 first-round RT-PCR relied on the HTBI primer set. Each CDR3 protein gets one entry after TCRdb re-called the multiplex PCR reads with MiXCR. This sample carries about 420,000 distinct CDR3 sequences, 15% to 17% of them seen once, and the ten largest clones take approximately 7.5%. The CDR3 spans 17 residues. The germline V and J ends were trimmed by 1 base and 8 bases, with 20 bases remaining between them. CDR1 is SEHNR, CDR2 FQNEAQ, per germline (reference sequence). The source of the sample is a study of T cells in Graves' hyperthyroidism and ophthalmopathy.

This TCR came from a woman in her late teens or twenties with Graves' hyperthyroidism. The specimen was blood. J is TRBJ1-4 and V is TRBV7-9; weak D call: TRBD1 (5 bases). This chain's CDR3 is CASSLEGRAAGREKLFF. As DNA, the CDR3 is TGTGCCAGCAGCTTAGAGGGGCGGGCAGCCGGAAGAGAAAAACTGTTTTTT.